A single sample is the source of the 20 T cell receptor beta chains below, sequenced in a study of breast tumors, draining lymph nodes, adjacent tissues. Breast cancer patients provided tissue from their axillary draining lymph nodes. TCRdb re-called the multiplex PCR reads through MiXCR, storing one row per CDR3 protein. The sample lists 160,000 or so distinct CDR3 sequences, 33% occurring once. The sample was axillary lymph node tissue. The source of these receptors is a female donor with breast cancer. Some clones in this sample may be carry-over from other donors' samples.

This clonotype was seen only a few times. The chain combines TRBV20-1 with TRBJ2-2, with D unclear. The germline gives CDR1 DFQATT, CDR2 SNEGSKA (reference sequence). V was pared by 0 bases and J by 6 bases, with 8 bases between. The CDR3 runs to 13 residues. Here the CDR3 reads CSARDSHAGELFF. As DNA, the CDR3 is TGCAGTGCTAGAGATAGTCACGCCGGGGAGCTGTTTTTT.

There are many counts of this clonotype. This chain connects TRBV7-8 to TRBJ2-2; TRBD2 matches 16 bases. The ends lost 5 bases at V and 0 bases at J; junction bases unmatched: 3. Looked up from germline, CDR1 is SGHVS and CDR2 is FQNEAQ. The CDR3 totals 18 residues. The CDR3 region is CASSKGTSGGANTGELFF. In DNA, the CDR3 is TGTGCCAGCAGCAAGGGGACTAGCGGGGGGGCGAACACCGGGGAGCTGTTTTTT.

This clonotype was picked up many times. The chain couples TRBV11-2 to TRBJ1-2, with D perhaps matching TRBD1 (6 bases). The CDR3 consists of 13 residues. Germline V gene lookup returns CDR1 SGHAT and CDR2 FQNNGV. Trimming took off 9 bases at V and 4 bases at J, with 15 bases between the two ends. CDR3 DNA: TGTGCCAGTCGGGGGGGCGGGACCTATGGCTACACCTTC. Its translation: CASRGGGTYGYTF.

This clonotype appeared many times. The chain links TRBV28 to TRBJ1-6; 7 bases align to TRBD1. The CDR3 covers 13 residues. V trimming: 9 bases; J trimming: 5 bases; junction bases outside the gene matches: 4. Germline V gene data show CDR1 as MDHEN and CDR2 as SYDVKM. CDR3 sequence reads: CASGDSNNSPLHF. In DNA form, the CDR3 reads TGTGCCAGTGGGGACAGTAATAATTCACCCCTCCACTTT.

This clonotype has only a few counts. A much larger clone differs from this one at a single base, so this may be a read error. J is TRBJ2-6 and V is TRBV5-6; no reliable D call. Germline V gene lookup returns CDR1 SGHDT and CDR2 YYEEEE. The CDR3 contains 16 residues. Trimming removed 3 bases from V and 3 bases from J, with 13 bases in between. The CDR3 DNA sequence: TGTGCCAGCAGCTCTCTCACCGCAGGTGGGGCCAACGTCCTGACTTTC. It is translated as CASSSLTAGGANVLTF.

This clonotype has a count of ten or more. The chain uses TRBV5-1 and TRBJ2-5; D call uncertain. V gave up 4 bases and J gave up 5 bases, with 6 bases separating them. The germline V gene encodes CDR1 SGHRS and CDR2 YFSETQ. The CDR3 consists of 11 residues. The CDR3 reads CASSVTETQYF. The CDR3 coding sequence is TGCGCCAGCAGCGTGACTGAGACCCAGTACTTC.

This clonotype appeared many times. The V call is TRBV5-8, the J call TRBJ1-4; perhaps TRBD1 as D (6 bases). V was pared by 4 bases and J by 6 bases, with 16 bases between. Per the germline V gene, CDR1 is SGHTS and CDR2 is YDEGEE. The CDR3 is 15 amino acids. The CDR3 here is CASSVGTRGDEKLFF. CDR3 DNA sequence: TGTGCCAGCAGCGTCGGGACAAGGGGGGATGAAAAACTGTTTTTT.

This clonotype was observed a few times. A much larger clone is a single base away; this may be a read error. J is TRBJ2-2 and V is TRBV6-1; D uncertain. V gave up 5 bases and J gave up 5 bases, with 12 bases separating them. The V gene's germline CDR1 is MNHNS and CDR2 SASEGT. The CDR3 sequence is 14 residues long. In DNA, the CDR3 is TGTGCCAGCAGTCAATCCGGTGGGACCGGGGAGCTGTTTTTT. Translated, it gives CASSQSGGTGELFF.

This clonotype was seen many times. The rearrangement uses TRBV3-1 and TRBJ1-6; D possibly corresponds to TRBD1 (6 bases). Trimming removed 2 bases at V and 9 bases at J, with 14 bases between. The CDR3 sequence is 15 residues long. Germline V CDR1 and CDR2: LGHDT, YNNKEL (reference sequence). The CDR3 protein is CASSQFGTKGSPLHF. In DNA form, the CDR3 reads TGTGCCAGCAGCCAATTCGGGACAAAGGGTTCACCCCTCCACTTT.

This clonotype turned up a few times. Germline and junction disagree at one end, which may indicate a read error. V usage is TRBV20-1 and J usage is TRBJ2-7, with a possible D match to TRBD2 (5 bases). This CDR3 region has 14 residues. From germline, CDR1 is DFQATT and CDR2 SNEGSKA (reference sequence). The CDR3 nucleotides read TGCAGTGCTAGAGTTGATAGCGCCTCCTCCGAGCAGTACTTC. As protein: CSARVDSASSEQYF.

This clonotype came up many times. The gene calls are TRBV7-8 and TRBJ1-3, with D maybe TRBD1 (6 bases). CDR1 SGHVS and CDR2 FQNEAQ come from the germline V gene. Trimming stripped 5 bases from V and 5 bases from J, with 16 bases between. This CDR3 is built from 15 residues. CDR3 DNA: TGTGCCAGCAGCCAAAATTCGGGGGGCCGAAACACCATATATTTT. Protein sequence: CASSQNSGGRNTIYF.

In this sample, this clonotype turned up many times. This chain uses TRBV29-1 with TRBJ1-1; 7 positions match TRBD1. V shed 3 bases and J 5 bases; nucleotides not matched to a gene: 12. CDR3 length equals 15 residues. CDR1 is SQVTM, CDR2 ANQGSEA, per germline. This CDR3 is CSVDSRGQGGTEAFF. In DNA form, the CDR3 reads TGCAGCGTTGACTCTAGGGGGCAGGGGGGGACTGAAGCTTTCTTT.

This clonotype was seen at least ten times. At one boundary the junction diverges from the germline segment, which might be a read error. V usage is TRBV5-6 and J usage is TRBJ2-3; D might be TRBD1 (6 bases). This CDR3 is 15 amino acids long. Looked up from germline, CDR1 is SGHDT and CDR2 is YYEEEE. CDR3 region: CASSFGDTPAETQYF. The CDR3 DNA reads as TGTGCCAGCAGCTTTGGGGACACGCCCGCAGAGACGCAGTATTTT.

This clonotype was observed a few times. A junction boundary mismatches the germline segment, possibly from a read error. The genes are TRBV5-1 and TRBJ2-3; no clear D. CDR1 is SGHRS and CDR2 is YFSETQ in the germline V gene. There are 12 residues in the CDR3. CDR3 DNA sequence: TGCGCCAGCAGCGTAGGGATAGATACGCACTATTTT. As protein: CASSVGIDTHYF.

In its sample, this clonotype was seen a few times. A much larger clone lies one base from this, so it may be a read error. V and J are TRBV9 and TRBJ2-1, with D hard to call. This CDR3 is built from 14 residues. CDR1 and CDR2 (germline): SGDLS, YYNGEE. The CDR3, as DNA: TGTGCCAGCAGCCATCCATTGGGCGGTGGTGAGCAGTCCTTC. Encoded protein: CASSHPLGGGEQSF.

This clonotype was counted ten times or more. The CDR3 DNA sequence: TGTGCCAGCAGACCGGGGGCAGATACGCAGTATTTT. Translated: CASRPGADTQYF. The chain employs TRBV6-6 and TRBJ2-3; D is perhaps TRBD2 (6 bases). Germline CDR1 MNHNY, CDR2 SVGAGI (reference sequence). Trimming left V 6 bases short and J 4 bases short, with 8 bases between. This CDR3 contains 12 residues.

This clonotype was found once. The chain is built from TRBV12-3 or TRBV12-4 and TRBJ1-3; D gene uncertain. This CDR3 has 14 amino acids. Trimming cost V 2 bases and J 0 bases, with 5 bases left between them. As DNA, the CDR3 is TGTGCCAGCAGTTTACACTACTCTGGAAACACCATATATTTT. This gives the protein CASSLHYSGNTIYF.

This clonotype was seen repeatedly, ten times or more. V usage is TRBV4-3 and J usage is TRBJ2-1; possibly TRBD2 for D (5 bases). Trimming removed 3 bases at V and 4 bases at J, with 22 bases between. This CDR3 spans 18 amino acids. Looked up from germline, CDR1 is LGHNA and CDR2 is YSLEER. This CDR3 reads CASSQGESESNRYNEQFF. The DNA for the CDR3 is TGCGCCAGCAGCCAGGGAGAGTCGGAGTCTAATCGGTACAATGAGCAGTTCTTC.

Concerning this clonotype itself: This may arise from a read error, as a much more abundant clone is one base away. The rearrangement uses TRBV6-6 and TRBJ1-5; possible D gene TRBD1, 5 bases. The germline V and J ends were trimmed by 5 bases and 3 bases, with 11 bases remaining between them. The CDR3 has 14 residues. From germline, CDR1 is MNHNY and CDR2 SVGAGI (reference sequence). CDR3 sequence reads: CASSNRTTNQPQHF. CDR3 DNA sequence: TGTGCCAGCAGTAACAGGACTACCAATCAGCCCCAGCATTTT.

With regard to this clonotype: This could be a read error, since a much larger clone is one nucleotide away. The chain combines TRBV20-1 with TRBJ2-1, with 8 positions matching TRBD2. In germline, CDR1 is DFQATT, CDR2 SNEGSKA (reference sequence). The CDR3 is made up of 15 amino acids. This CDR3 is CSARERGVSSNEQFF. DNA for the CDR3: TGCAGTGCTAGAGAGCGGGGGGTCTCCTCCAATGAGCAGTTCTTC.